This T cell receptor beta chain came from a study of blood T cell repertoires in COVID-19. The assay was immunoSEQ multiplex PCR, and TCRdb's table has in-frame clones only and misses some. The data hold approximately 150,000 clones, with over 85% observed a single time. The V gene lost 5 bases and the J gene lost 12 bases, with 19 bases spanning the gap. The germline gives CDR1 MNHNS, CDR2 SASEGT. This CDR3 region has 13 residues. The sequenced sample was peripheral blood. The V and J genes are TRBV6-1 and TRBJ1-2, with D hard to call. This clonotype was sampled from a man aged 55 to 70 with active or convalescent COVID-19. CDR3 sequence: CASSSGLNRVDTF. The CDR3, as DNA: TGTGCCAGCAGTTCCGGCCTCAATCGGGTTGACACCTTC.